The 3 T cell receptor beta chains presented below share a single source sample, sequenced in a study of cytomegalovirus exposure and HLA in healthy donors. 60 Vbeta and 13 Jbeta primers were used in PCR. Repertoires were generated with immunoSEQ multiplex PCR, while TCRdb's copy carries only in-frame clones and drops some. The sample records 150,000 to 200,000 clones, about 77% being singletons. The specimen was PBMCs. These receptors all come from a male donor in good health and CMV-seropositive.

The chain recombines TRBV4-2 with TRBJ2-7, with 7 bases identical to TRBD2. Unmatched junction bases numbered 8, after V lost 1 base and J lost 2 bases. The length of the CDR3 is 16 residues. The V gene's germline CDR1 is LGHNA and CDR2 YNFKEQ. This CDR3 is CASSQAGTTHTYEQYF. CDR3 nucleotide sequence: TGTGCCAGCAGCCAAGCCGGGACTACCCACACCTACGAGCAGTACTTC.

The rearrangement uses TRBV5-1 and TRBJ2-3, with 8 bases matching TRBD1. The CDR3 loop spans 15 amino acids. V shed 4 bases, J shed 3 bases, and the junction held 7 bases outside the gene matches. Germline CDR1 reads SGHRS; CDR2 reads YFSETQ. CDR3 loop: CASSRRRTGTDTQYF. The DNA for the CDR3 is TGCGCCAGCAGCCGCCGCCGGACAGGGACAGATACGCAGTATTTT.

The sample holds a few counts of this clone. This chain links TRBV5-1 with TRBJ2-3, with D perhaps matching TRBD2 (5 bases). The CDR3 has 16 amino acids. Germline V CDR1 and CDR2: SGHRS, YFSETQ. The ends were cut back, 7 bases at V and 2 bases at J, with 20 bases in the middle. CDR3: CASRRGLSTNTDTQYF. The CDR3 region has the DNA TGCGCCAGCCGTCGAGGGCTTTCTACTAACACAGATACGCAGTATTTT.